Shown below are 19 T cell receptor beta chains from a single sample sequenced in a study of cytomegalovirus exposure and HLA in healthy donors. This PCR relied on a set of 60 Vbeta primers and 13 Jbeta primers. Here immunoSEQ multiplex PCR was the method, and the copy in TCRdb shows in-frame clones only, minus some. The sample carries roughly 100,000 clones, 78% recorded once. Specimen: PBMCs. The receptors stem from a woman aged 35 to 49 in good health and CMV-seronegative.

The chain joins TRBV11-1 to TRBJ2-2; D is possibly TRBD2 (5 bases). The CDR3 is 14 residues long. Germline V CDR1 and CDR2: SGHAT, FQDESV (reference sequence). V lost 7 bases and J lost 1, with 10 bases in between. CDR3 in DNA: TGTGCCAGCATGTTAGGAGGGAACACCGGGGAGCTGTTTTTT. Its protein product is CASMLGGNTGELFF.

V and J are TRBV16 and TRBJ2-7, with no clear D. Per the germline V gene, CDR1 is KGHSY and CDR2 is FQNENV. V lost 0 bases and J lost 2, with 8 bases in between. This CDR3 region has 14 residues. The chain's CDR3 is CASSQSSGTYEQYF. CDR3 bases: TGTGCCAGCAGCCAATCCTCCGGTACCTACGAGCAGTACTTC.

The V and J genes are TRBV7-9 and TRBJ1-1, with D possibly TRBD1 on 5 matching bases. There are 15 residues in the CDR3. V shed 2 bases and J shed 2 bases, with 12 bases lying between them. CDR1 is SEHNR and CDR2 is FQNEAQ in the germline V gene (reference sequence). The CDR3 is CASSLTTVSNTEAFF. The CDR3 region has the DNA TGTGCCAGCAGCTTAACGACAGTAAGTAACACTGAAGCTTTCTTT. Supplemented by reference TRBV7-9 and TRBJ1-1, the full variable domain reads DTGVSQNPRHKITKRGQNVTFRCDPISEHNRLYWYRQTLGQGPEFLTYFQNEAQLEKSRLLSDRFSAERPKGSFSTLEIQRTEQGDSAMYLCASSLTTVSNTEAFFGQGTRLTVV.

V gene TRBV5-1 combines with J gene TRBJ2-7; tentative D call: TRBD1 (5 bases). In germline, CDR1 is SGHRS, CDR2 YFSETQ. The CDR3 has 16 residues. Trimming pared 3 bases from V and 6 bases from J, leaving 22 bases between. CDR3 protein: CASSSIQGTGRSEQYF. In DNA form, the CDR3 reads TGCGCCAGCAGCTCGATCCAGGGTACGGGTCGATCCGAGCAGTACTTC.

This chain connects TRBV29-1 to TRBJ2-7, with D perhaps matching TRBD2 (7 bases). Looked up from germline, CDR1 is SQVTM and CDR2 is ANQGSEA. The CDR3 sequence is 14 residues long. V was trimmed by 6 bases and J by 0 bases, leaving 15 bases between them. For the CDR3, the DNA is TGCAGCGTAGGGGGGGGACAAAGCTCCTACGAGCAGTACTTC. It encodes CSVGGGQSSYEQYF.

J is TRBJ2-1 and V is TRBV5-4; the D is unclear. The CDR3 extends over 14 amino acids. The V gene lost 4 bases and the J gene lost 8 bases, with 16 bases spanning the gap. CDR1 is SGHNT, CDR2 YYREEE, per germline (reference sequence). CDR3 nucleotide sequence: TGTGCCAGCAGCCTACCTTCCAGGAACCATGAGCAGTTCTTC. Encoded protein: CASSLPSRNHEQFF. The complete variable domain, with remaining parts taken from reference TRBV5-4 and TRBJ2-1, reads ETGVTQSPTHLIKTRGQQVTLRCSSQSGHNTVSWYQQALGQGPQFIFQYYREEENGRGNFPPRFSGLQFPNYSSELNVNALELDDSALYLCASSLPSRNHEQFFGPGTRLTVL.

The V gene is TRBV27, the J gene TRBJ1-1; D is unresolved. Germline V gene sequence: CDR1 MNHEY, CDR2 SMNVEV (reference sequence). V lost 6 bases to trimming and J lost 1 base, with 12 bases between them. The CDR3 is 14 amino acids. The CDR3 nucleotides read TGTGCCAGCAGCTACTTTCACGGGAACACTGAAGCTTTCTTT. This encodes CASSYFHGNTEAFF.

The chain has TRBV27 and TRBJ1-2, with 8 bases aligning to TRBD1. With V trimmed by 2 bases and J by 7 bases, 6 bases remained unmatched. Germline-derived CDR1 and CDR2 are MNHEY and SMNVEV (reference sequence). This CDR3 spans 14 amino acids. This chain's CDR3 is CASSLSRGLGGYTF. The CDR3 DNA sequence: TGTGCCAGCAGTTTAAGCAGGGGGCTCGGTGGCTACACCTTC.

J is TRBJ2-3 and V is TRBV28; D unresolved. Trimming took off 3 bases at V and 0 bases at J, with 7 bases between the two ends. This CDR3 is built from 14 residues. Germline lookup yields CDR1 MDHEN and CDR2 SYDVKM. The CDR3 spells CASSFPFSTDTQYF. The CDR3 DNA reads as TGTGCCAGCAGTTTCCCTTTTAGCACAGATACGCAGTATTTT.

This chain connects TRBV6-1 to TRBJ2-1; D remains unclear. This CDR3 comprises 15 residues. V lost 3 bases and J lost 2, with 11 bases in between. Germline-derived CDR1 and CDR2 are MNHNS and SASEGT. The CDR3 DNA follows: TGTGCCAGCAGTGAGTTAGCAGCAACCTACAATGAGCAGTTCTTC. Amino acid sequence: CASSELAATYNEQFF.

The J gene is TRBJ2-5, the V gene TRBV4-2; 13 nucleotides match TRBD2. V lost 5 bases, J lost 5 bases, and 11 bases stayed unmatched. This CDR3 contains 17 residues. CDR1 and CDR2 from the germline V gene are LGHNA and YNFKEQ. The CDR3, as DNA: TGTGCCAGCAGCGGGACTAGCGGGAATCGGTGGGCTGAGACCCAGTACTTC. Residues: CASSGTSGNRWAETQYF.

V is TRBV20-1 and J is TRBJ2-3; D is undetermined. V dropped 3 bases and J dropped 2 bases, with 3 bases sitting between them. CDR3 length: 11 residues. Germline V gives CDR1 DFQATT, CDR2 SNEGSKA (reference sequence). The CDR3 sequence is CSASYTDTQYF. In DNA, the CDR3 is TGCAGTGCTAGCTACACAGATACGCAGTATTTT.

In nucleotides, the CDR3 is TGTGCCAGTAACGTCCGGACAGGGGGCCCCAATGAGCAGTTCTTC. Translating gives CASNVRTGGPNEQFF. The chain carries TRBV19 and TRBJ2-1; 11 positions agree with TRBD1. The CDR3 is 15 amino acids. The trim removed 7 bases at V and 6 bases at J, leaving 8 bases unmatched. Germline assignment: CDR1 LNHDA and CDR2 SQIVND (reference sequence). The variable domain in full, with the rest retrieved from reference TRBV19 and TRBJ2-1, is DGGITQSPKYLFRKEGQNVTLSCEQNLNHDAMYWYRQDPGQGLRLIYYSQIVNDFQKGDIAEGYSVSREKKESFPLTVTSAQKNPTAFYLCASNVRTGGPNEQFFGPGTRLTVL.

V is TRBV5-6 and J is TRBJ2-5, with a possible D match to TRBD2 (7 bases). The DNA end favors TRBJ2-7, so the J call may be wrong. Germline CDR1 is SGHDT and CDR2 is YYEEEE. This CDR3 spans 16 amino acids. The DNA for the CDR3 is TGTGCCAGCAGCGCGGGGGCGGGGGCAGTTTTATACGAGCAGTACTTC. Protein: CASSAGAGAVLYEQYF.

The chain carries TRBV7-2 and TRBJ1-2, with 7 bases identical to TRBD1. The CDR3 spans 13 residues. The V and J ends lost 5 bases and 6 bases, in that order; junction bases with no gene match: 6. Germline V gene lookup returns CDR1 SGHTA and CDR2 FQGNSA. DNA of the CDR3: TGTGCCAGCAGCCGCGACAGGGTAGATGGCTACACCTTC. It is translated as CASSRDRVDGYTF.

The chain carries TRBV4-1 and TRBJ1-4, with 7 nucleotides matching TRBD1. V lost 1 base, J lost 6 bases, and 5 bases stayed unmatched. Looked up from germline, CDR1 is MGHRA and CDR2 is YSYEKL. CDR3 length equals 15 residues. The CDR3: CASSQGGQGDEKLFF. The CDR3 region has the DNA TGCGCCAGCAGCCAAGGTGGGCAGGGGGATGAAAAACTGTTTTTT.

This chain links TRBV7-9 with TRBJ2-1; 10 positions agree with TRBD2. The CDR3 is made up of 16 amino acids. After removal of 3 bases from V and 6 bases from J, the junction contained 8 bases not matched to a gene. Germline CDR1 is SEHNR and CDR2 is FQNEAQ (reference sequence). The CDR3: CASSFSSGSFSNEQFF. CDR3 bases: TGTGCCAGCAGCTTCTCTAGCGGGAGTTTTTCCAATGAGCAGTTCTTC. Using reference TRBV7-9 and TRBJ2-1 for the parts outside the CDR3, the full variable domain is DTGVSQNPRHKITKRGQNVTFRCDPISEHNRLYWYRQTLGQGPEFLTYFQNEAQLEKSRLLSDRFSAERPKGSFSTLEIQRTEQGDSAMYLCASSFSSGSFSNEQFFGPGTRLTVL.

The chain joins TRBV11-2 to TRBJ2-2; 9 bases map to TRBD1. This CDR3 has 19 amino acids. The junction had 15 bases not matched to a gene; V was cut back by 3 bases and J by 4 bases. Germline V CDR1 and CDR2: SGHAT, FQNNGV. The CDR3 DNA reads TGTGCCAGCAGCTTCCGTCCCGGGACAGGGATCGGCATCACCGGGGAGCTGTTTTTT. It is translated as CASSFRPGTGIGITGELFF.

As DNA, the CDR3 is TGCGCCAGCAGCTTGAAGAGAGAGACCCAGTACTTC. It translates to CASSLKRETQYF. The chain joins TRBV5-1 to TRBJ2-5, with D unclear. Germline V lookup: CDR1 SGHRS, CDR2 YFSETQ. Trimming removed 1 base at V and 4 bases at J, with 5 bases between. The CDR3 is 12 amino acids.